The rows below give T cell receptor beta chains drawn from one sample of a study of blood T cell repertoires in COVID-19. TCRdb's table, derived via immunoSEQ multiplex PCR, lists solely in-frame clones and lacks some. The profile covers 220,000 or so clones, with roughly 89% appearing a single time and about 6.5% taken by the ten largest. The material sequenced was peripheral blood. The source is a man aged 55-75 years who had recovered from COVID-19. The CDR3 runs from the conserved cysteine through the conserved F or W. The D gene is left open where the match is weak. Only part of the rows carry a size: once, few, many, or a class if the clone is expanded.

len: 16; v_gene: TRBV19; abundance: .; j_gene: TRBJ2-3; d_gene: .; CDR3nt: TGTGCCAGTAGCCCCCGGTCGAGCGGGCGCACAGATACGCAGTATTTT; CDR3aa: CASSPRSSGRTDTQYF
len: 11; v_gene: TRBV10-3; abundance: .; j_gene: TRBJ1-2; d_gene: TRBD1; CDR3nt: TGTGCCACCGGGACAGCTTATGGCTACACCTTC; CDR3aa: CATGTAYGYTF
len: 15; v_gene: TRBV10-3; abundance: .; j_gene: TRBJ2-1; d_gene: TRBD2; CDR3nt: TGTGCCATCAGACGGACTAGCGGGGGGGACAATGAGCAGTTCTTC; CDR3aa: CAIRRTSGGDNEQFF
len: 13; v_gene: TRBV14; abundance: .; j_gene: TRBJ1-1; d_gene: .; CDR3nt: TGTGCCAGCAGCCGACAGACGAACACTGAAGCTTTCTTT; CDR3aa: CASSRQTNTEAFF
len: 14; v_gene: TRBV3-1/TRBV3-2; abundance: .; j_gene: TRBJ2-2; d_gene: .; CDR3nt: TGTGCCAGCAGCCCATTCAAGAACACCGGGGAGCTGTTTTTT; CDR3aa: CASSPFKNTGELFF
len: 16; v_gene: TRBV4-3; abundance: once; j_gene: TRBJ2-2; d_gene: .; CDR3nt: TGCGCCAGCAGCCACGCCCAGAGGCAGGGTGACGGGGAGCTGTTTTTT; CDR3aa: CASSHAQRQGDGELFF
len: 14; v_gene: TRBV10-2; abundance: .; j_gene: TRBJ2-7; d_gene: TRBD1; CDR3nt: TGCGCCAGCAGGGACGAGGGACAGGGGGTGAAGCAGTACTTC; CDR3aa: CASRDEGQGVKQYF
len: 14; v_gene: TRBV28; abundance: once; j_gene: TRBJ1-1; d_gene: .; CDR3nt: TGTGCCAGCAGTTTGACAGCGCAGAACACTGAAGCTTTCTTT; CDR3aa: CASSLTAQNTEAFF
len: 15; v_gene: TRBV28; abundance: .; j_gene: TRBJ2-7; d_gene: TRBD1; CDR3nt: TGTGCCAGCAGTCTCCCCGGGGACAGTTCCTACGAGCAGTACTTC; CDR3aa: CASSLPGDSSYEQYF
len: 17; v_gene: TRBV6-1; abundance: .; j_gene: TRBJ1-5; d_gene: TRBD1; CDR3nt: TGTGCCAGCAGTGAAGCGATTTGGGACAGGGGCGTACAGCCCCAGCATTTT; CDR3aa: CASSEAIWDRGVQPQHF
len: 13; v_gene: TRBV2; abundance: once; j_gene: TRBJ2-3; d_gene: .; CDR3nt: TGTGCCAGCAAGAGCGGGAGCACAGATACGCAGTATTTT; CDR3aa: CASKSGSTDTQYF
len: 14; v_gene: TRBV18; abundance: .; j_gene: TRBJ2-5; d_gene: .; CDR3nt: TGTGCCAGCTCACTCCCAGGGGGGCTGGAGACCCAGTACTTC; CDR3aa: CASSLPGGLETQYF
len: 15; v_gene: TRBV18; abundance: .; j_gene: TRBJ2-7; d_gene: .; CDR3nt: TGTGCCAGCTCACCTCCCGGGGTGGGAAGGAATGAGCAGTACTTC; CDR3aa: CASSPPGVGRNEQYF
len: 16; v_gene: TRBV4-2; abundance: .; j_gene: TRBJ2-3; d_gene: TRBD2; CDR3nt: TGTGCCAGCAGCGACCCCCAGCGGGGGCACACAGATACGCAGTATTTT; CDR3aa: CASSDPQRGHTDTQYF
len: 14; v_gene: TRBV18; abundance: .; j_gene: TRBJ2-7; d_gene: .; CDR3nt: TGTGCCAGCTCACCGATCAGGGAAATAAACGAGCAGTACTTC; CDR3aa: CASSPIREINEQYF
len: 14; v_gene: TRBV3-1/TRBV3-2; abundance: .; j_gene: TRBJ1-5; d_gene: TRBD1; CDR3nt: TGTGCCAGCAGCCCGGGACAGGGCAATCAGCCCCAGCATTTT; CDR3aa: CASSPGQGNQPQHF
len: 15; v_gene: TRBV7-2; abundance: .; j_gene: TRBJ2-7; d_gene: .; CDR3nt: TGTGCCAGCAGCTTTGCGGGTGCGGGGTTGAGGGAGCAGTACTTC; CDR3aa: CASSFAGAGLREQYF
len: 17; v_gene: TRBV5-1; abundance: .; j_gene: TRBJ2-3; d_gene: TRBD2; CDR3nt: TGCGCCAGCAGCCGTCGACTAGCGGGGGACCTGACAGATACGCAGTATTTT; CDR3aa: CASSRRLAGDLTDTQYF
len: 15; v_gene: TRBV5-4; abundance: .; j_gene: TRBJ2-2; d_gene: .; CDR3nt: TGTGCCAGCAGCAAGCGAGATTCGAACACCGGGGAGCTGTTTTTT; CDR3aa: CASSKRDSNTGELFF
len: 13; v_gene: TRBV4-2; abundance: .; j_gene: TRBJ2-7; d_gene: TRBD2; CDR3nt: TGTGCCAGCAAGGCTAGCGGGGATTACGAGCAGTACTTC; CDR3aa: CASKASGDYEQYF
len: 15; v_gene: TRBV7-8; abundance: once; j_gene: TRBJ1-1; d_gene: .; CDR3nt: TGTGCCAGCAGCCCTAGGGAGGGGCTGAACACTGAAGCTTTCTTT; CDR3aa: CASSPREGLNTEAFF
len: 13; v_gene: TRBV7-2; abundance: .; j_gene: TRBJ1-2; d_gene: TRBD1; CDR3nt: TGTGCCAGCAGCTTTGACAGGGACTATGGCTACACCTTC; CDR3aa: CASSFDRDYGYTF
len: 16; v_gene: TRBV11-2; abundance: .; j_gene: TRBJ1-3; d_gene: TRBD1; CDR3nt: TGTGCCAGCAGCTTAGGTCCAGGGGGTCATGGAAACACCATATATTTT; CDR3aa: CASSLGPGGHGNTIYF
len: 14; v_gene: TRBV7-9; abundance: .; j_gene: TRBJ2-5; d_gene: TRBD2; CDR3nt: TGTGCCAGCAGCTTAGGACTAGCTGGAGAGACCCAGTACTTC; CDR3aa: CASSLGLAGETQYF
len: 16; v_gene: TRBV6-2/TRBV6-3; abundance: .; j_gene: TRBJ2-2; d_gene: .; CDR3nt: TGTGCCAGCAGTGTAGCGGAGCCCGCGAACACCGGGGAGCTGTTTTTT; CDR3aa: CASSVAEPANTGELFF
len: 15; v_gene: TRBV5-5; abundance: .; j_gene: TRBJ1-5; d_gene: TRBD1; CDR3nt: TGTGCCAGCAGCCTACGGGACAGGGGGCTTCAGCCCCAGCATTTT; CDR3aa: CASSLRDRGLQPQHF
len: 16; v_gene: TRBV10-3; abundance: once; j_gene: TRBJ1-2; d_gene: TRBD1; CDR3nt: TGTGCCATCAGTGAGGGGGCATACCAGGGGGCCGACGGCTACACCTTC; CDR3aa: CAISEGAYQGADGYTF
len: 13; v_gene: TRBV3-1/TRBV3-2; abundance: .; j_gene: TRBJ1-2; d_gene: .; CDR3nt: TGTGCCAGCAGCGAGGGAGGGAAGGGTGGCTACACCTTC; CDR3aa: CASSEGGKGGYTF
len: 16; v_gene: TRBV28; abundance: .; j_gene: TRBJ1-5; d_gene: .; CDR3nt: TGTGCCAGCAGTTTAGTGGCCATATTGGGCAATCAGCCCCAGCATTTT; CDR3aa: CASSLVAILGNQPQHF
len: 13; v_gene: TRBV6-6; abundance: .; j_gene: TRBJ1-1; d_gene: .; CDR3nt: TGTGCCAGCAGTTCAGGGGCTATAACTGAAGCTTTCTTT; CDR3aa: CASSSGAITEAFF
len: 16; v_gene: TRBV14; abundance: .; j_gene: TRBJ1-2; d_gene: TRBD1; CDR3nt: TGTGCCAGCAGCCCCGGACAGGGGTATCGGGTCTATGGCTACACCTTC; CDR3aa: CASSPGQGYRVYGYTF
len: 17; v_gene: TRBV19; abundance: .; j_gene: TRBJ1-4; d_gene: TRBD1; CDR3nt: TGTGCCAGTAGCGACGACAGGGGGGCAGCGACTAATGAAAAACTGTTTTTT; CDR3aa: CASSDDRGAATNEKLFF
len: 8; v_gene: TRBV20-1; abundance: .; j_gene: TRBJ2-5; d_gene: .; CDR3nt: TGCAGCAGGGGGACCCAGTACTTC; CDR3aa: CSRGTQYF